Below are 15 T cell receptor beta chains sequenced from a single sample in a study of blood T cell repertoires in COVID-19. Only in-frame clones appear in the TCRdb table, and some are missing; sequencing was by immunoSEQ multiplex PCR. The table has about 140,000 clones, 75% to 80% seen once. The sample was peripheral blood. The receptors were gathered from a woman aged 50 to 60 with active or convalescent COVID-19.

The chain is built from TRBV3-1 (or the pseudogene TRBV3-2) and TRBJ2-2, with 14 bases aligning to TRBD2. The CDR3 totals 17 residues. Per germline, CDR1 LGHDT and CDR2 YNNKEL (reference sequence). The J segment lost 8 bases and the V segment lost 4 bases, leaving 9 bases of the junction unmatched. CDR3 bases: TGTGCCAGCAGCCCAGAACGACTAGCGGGGGGGCTGGGGGAGCTGTTTTTT. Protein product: CASSPERLAGGLGELFF.

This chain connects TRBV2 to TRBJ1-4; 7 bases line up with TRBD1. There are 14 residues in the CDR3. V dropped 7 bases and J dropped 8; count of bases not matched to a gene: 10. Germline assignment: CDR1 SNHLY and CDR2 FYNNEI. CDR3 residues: CASNRQGVGEKLFF. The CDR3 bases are TGTGCCAGCAATAGACAGGGTGTAGGAGAAAAACTGTTTTTT.

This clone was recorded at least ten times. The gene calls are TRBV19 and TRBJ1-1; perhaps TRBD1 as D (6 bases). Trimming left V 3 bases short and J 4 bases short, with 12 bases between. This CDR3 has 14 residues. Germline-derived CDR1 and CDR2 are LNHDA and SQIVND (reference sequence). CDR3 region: CASSINRVGTEAFF. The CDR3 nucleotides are TGTGCCAGTAGTATTAACAGGGTGGGCACTGAAGCTTTCTTT.

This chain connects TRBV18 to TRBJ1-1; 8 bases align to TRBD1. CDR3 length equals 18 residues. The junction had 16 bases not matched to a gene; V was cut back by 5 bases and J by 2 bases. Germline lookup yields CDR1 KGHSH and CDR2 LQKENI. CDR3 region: CASSAVKTGAILNTEAFF. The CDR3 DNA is TGTGCCAGCTCAGCTGTAAAGACAGGGGCAATCTTAAACACTGAAGCTTTCTTT.

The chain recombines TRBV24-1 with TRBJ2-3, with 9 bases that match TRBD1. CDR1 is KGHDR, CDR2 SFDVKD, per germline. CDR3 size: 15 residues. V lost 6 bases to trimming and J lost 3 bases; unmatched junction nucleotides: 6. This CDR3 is CATSPRDRATDTQYF. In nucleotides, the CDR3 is TGTGCCACCAGTCCCCGGGACAGGGCAACAGATACGCAGTATTTT.

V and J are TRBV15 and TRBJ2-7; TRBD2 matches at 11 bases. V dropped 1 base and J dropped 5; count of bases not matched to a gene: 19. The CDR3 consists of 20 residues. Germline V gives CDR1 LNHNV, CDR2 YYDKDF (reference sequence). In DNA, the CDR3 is TGTGCCACCAGCAGAGCAACCTATTACAGACCGGGACTAGCGGACCACGAGCAGTACTTC. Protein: CATSRATYYRPGLADHEQYF.

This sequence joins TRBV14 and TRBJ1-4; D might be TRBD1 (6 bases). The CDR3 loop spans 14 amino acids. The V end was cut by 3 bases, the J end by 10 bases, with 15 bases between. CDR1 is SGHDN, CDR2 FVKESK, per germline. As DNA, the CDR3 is TGTGCCAGCAGCCAGTATACAGGGTACAGAAAACTGTTTTTT. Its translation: CASSQYTGYRKLFF.

The CDR3 region has the DNA TGTGCCAGCAGCGTAGACTCCTTAGGCACAGATACGCAGTATTTT. This codes for CASSVDSLGTDTQYF. The chain joins TRBV9 to TRBJ2-3, with no clear D. This CDR3 comprises 15 residues. Germline V gene sequence: CDR1 SGDLS, CDR2 YYNGEE. The V end was cut by 0 bases, the J end by 1 base, with 9 bases between.

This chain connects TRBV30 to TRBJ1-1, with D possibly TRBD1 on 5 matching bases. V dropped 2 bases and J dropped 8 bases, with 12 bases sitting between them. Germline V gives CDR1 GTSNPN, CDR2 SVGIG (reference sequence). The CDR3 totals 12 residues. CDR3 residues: CAWSRTRGEAFF. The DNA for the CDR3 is TGTGCCTGGAGTCGGACCCGGGGGGAAGCTTTCTTT. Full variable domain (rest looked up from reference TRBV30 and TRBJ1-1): SQTIHQWPATLVQPVGSPLSLECTVEGTSNPNLYWYRQAAGRGLQLLFYSVGIGQISSEVPQNLSASRPQDRQFILSSKKLLLSDSGFYLCAWSRTRGEAFFGQGTRLTVV.

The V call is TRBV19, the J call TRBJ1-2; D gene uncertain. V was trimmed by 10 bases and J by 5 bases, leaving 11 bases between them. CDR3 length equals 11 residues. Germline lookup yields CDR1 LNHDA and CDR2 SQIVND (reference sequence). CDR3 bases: TGTGCCACCAATCCGGGGTATGGCTACACCTTC. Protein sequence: CATNPGYGYTF.

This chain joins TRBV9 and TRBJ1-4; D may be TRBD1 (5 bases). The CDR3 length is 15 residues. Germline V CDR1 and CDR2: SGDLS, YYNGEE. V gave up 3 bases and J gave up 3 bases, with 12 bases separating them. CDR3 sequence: CASSARQTSNEKLFF. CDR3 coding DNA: TGTGCCAGCAGCGCTCGACAGACTTCTAATGAAAAACTGTTTTTT. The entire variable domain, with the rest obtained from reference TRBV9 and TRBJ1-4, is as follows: DSGVTQTPKHLITATGQRVTLRCSPRSGDLSVYWYQQSLDQGLQFLIQYYNGEERAKGNILERFSAQQFPDLHSELNLSSLELGDSALYFCASSARQTSNEKLFFGSGTQLSVL.

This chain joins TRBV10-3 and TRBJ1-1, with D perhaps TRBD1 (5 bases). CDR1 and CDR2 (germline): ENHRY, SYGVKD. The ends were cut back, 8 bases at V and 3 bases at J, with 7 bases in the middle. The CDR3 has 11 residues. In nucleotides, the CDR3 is TGTGCCATCGCCAGGGACACTGAAGCTTTCTTT. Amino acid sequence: CAIARDTEAFF.

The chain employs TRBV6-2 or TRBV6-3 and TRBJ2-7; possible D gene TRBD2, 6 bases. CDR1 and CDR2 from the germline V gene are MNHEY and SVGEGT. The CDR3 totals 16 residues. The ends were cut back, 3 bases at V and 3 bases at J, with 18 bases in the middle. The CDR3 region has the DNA TGTGCCAGCAGTTATACGGGAGCTTTTGGTGTCTACGAGCAGTACTTC. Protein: CASSYTGAFGVYEQYF.

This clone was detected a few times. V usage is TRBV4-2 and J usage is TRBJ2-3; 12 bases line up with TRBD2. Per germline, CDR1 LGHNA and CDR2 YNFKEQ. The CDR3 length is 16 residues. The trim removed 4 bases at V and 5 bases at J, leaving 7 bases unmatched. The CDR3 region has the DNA TGTGCCAGCAGCCCTAGACTAGCGGGAGAAATAGATACGCAGTATTTT. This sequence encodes CASSPRLAGEIDTQYF.

CDR3 protein: CASSPQGQVVIANYGYTF. The DNA for the CDR3 is TGTGCCAGCAGCCCCCAGGGACAGGTCGTTATAGCTAACTATGGCTACACCTTC. V and J are TRBV7-2 and TRBJ1-2, with 8 bases matching TRBD1. V shed 5 bases, J shed 0 bases, and the junction held 14 bases outside the gene matches. Germline V CDR1 and CDR2: SGHTA, FQGNSA. This CDR3 is 18 amino acids long.